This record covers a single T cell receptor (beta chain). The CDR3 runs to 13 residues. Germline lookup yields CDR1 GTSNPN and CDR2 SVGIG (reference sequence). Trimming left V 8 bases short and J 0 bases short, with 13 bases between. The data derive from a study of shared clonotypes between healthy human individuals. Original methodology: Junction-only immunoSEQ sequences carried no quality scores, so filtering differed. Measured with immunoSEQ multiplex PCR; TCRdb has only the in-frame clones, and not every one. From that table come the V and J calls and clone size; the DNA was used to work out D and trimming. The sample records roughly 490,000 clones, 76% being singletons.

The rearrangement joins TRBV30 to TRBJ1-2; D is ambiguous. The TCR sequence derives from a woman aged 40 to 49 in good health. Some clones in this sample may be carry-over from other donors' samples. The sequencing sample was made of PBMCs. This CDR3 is CAQTSRTNYGYTF. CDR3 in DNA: TGTGCCCAAACAAGCCGGACTAACTATGGCTACACCTTC.